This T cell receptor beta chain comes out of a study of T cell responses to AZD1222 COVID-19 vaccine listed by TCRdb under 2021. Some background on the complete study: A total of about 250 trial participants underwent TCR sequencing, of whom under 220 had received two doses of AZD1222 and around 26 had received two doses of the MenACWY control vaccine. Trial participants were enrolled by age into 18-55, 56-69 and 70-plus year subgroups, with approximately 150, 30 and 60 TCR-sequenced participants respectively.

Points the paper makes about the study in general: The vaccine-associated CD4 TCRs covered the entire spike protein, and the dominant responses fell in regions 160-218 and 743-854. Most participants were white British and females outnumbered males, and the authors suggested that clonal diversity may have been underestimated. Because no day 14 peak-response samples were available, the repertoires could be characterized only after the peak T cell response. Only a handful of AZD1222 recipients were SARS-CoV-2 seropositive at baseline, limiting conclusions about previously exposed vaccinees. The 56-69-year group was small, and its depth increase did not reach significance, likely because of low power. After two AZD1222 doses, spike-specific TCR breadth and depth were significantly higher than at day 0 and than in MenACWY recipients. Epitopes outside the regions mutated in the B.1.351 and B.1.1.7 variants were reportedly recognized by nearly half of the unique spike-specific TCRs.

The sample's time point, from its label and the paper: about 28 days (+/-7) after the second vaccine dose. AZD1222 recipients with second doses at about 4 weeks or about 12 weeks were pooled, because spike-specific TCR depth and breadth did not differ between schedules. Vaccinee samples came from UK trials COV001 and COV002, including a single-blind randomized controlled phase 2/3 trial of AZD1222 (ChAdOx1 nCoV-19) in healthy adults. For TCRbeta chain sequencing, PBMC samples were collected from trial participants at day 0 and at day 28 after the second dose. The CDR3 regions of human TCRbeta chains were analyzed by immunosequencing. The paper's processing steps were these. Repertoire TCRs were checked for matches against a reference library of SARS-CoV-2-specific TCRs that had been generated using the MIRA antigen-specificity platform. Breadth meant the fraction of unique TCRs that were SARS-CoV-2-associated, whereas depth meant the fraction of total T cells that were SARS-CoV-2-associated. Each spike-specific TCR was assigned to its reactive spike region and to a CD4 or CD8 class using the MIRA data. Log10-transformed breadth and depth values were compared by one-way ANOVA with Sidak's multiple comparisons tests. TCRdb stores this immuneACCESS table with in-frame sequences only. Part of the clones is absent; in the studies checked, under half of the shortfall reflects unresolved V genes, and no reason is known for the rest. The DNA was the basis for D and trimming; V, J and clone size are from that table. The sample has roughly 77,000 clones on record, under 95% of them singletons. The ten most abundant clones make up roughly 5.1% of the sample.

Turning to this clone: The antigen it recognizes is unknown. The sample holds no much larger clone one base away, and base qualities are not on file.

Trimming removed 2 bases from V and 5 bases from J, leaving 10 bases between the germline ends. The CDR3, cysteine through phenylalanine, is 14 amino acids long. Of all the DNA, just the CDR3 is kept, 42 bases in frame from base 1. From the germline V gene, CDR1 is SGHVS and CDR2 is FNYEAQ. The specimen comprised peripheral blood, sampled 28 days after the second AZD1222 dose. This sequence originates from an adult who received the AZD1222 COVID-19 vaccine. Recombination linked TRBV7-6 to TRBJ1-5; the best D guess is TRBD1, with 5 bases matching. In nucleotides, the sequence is TGTGCCAGCAGCTTATCAGGGCACCATCAGCCCCAGCATTTT. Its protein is CASSLSGHHQPQHF.